This T cell receptor (beta chain) appears in the sequencing data of a study of cytomegalovirus exposure and HLA in healthy donors. Study-level background: The Caucasian-associated ancestry cluster held over 65% of over 350 genotyped donors.

The PCR used 60 Vbeta and 13 Jbeta primers. Method: immunoSEQ multiplex PCR; TCRdb's copy keeps in-frame clones and lacks some. There are 250,000 to 300,000 clones in the sample; around four fifths occur only once, and roughly 2% lies in the top ten. Sequencing input: PBMCs. The TCR comes from a woman aged 40 to 50 in good health and CMV-seropositive.

The CDR3 is CAWSVRGGGGKLFF. The CDR3 nucleotides read TGTGCCTGGAGTGTCAGGGGCGGGGGAGGAAAACTGTTTTTT. This chain links TRBV30 with TRBJ1-4; D may be TRBD1 (6 bases). Trimming removed 0 bases from V and 10 bases from J, with 15 bases in between. This CDR3 is built from 14 residues. From germline, CDR1 is GTSNPN and CDR2 SVGIG (reference sequence). Full variable domain (rest looked up from reference TRBV30 and TRBJ1-4): SQTIHQWPATLVQPVGSPLSLECTVEGTSNPNLYWYRQAAGRGLQLLFYSVGIGQISSEVPQNLSASRPQDRQFILSSKKLLLSDSGFYLCAWSVRGGGGKLFFGSGTQLSVL.